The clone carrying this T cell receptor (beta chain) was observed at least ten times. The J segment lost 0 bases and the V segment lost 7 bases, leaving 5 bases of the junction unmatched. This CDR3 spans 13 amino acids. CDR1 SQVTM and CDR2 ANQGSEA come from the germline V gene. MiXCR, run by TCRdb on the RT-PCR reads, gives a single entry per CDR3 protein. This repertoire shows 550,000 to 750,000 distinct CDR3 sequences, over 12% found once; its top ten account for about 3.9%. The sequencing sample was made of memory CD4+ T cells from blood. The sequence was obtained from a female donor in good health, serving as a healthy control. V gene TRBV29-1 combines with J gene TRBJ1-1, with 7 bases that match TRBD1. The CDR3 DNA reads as TGCAGCGGGGGACAGTCGATGAACACTGAAGCTTTCTTT. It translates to CSGGQSMNTEAFF.